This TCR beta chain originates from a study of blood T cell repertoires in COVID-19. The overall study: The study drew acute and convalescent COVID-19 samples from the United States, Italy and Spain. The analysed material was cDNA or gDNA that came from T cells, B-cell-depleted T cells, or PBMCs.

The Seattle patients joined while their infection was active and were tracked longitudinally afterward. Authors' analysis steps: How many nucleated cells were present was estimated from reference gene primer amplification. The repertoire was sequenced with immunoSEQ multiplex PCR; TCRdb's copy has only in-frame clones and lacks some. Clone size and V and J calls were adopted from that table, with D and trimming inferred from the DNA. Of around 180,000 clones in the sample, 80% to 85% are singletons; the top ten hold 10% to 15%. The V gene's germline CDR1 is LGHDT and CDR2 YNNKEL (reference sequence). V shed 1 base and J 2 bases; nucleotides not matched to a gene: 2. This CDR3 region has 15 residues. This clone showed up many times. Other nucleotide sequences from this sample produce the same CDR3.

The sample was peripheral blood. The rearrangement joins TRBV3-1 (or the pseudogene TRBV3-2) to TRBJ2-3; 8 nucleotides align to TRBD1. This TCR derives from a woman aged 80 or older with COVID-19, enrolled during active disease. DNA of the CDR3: TGTGCCAGCAGCCAAGGACAGGGGTTCACAGATACGCAGTATTTT. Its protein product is CASSQGQGFTDTQYF.